The 28 T cell receptor beta chains below all came from one sample that was sequenced in a study of blood T cell repertoires in COVID-19. Produced via immunoSEQ multiplex PCR; TCRdb's table is partial and in-frame only. Of 200,000 to 250,000 clones detected, approximately 86% appear once; the ten largest clones hold roughly 3%. The sequenced sample consisted of peripheral blood. The receptors derive from a woman in her 30s who had recovered from COVID-19.

The gene calls are TRBV6-5 and TRBJ2-5, with D possibly being TRBD1 (5 bases). CDR1 is MNHEY, CDR2 SVGAGI, per germline. Trimming took off 6 bases at V and 5 bases at J, with 16 bases between the two ends. The length of the CDR3 is 14 residues. In DNA form, the CDR3 reads TGTGCCAGCAGCCTGTGGGGCCCAGGCGAGACCCAGTACTTC. This translates into CASSLWGPGETQYF.

V usage is TRBV2 and J usage is TRBJ1-6; D gene ambiguous. Germline V lookup: CDR1 SNHLY, CDR2 FYNNEI. Trimming took off 7 bases at V and 8 bases at J, with 18 bases between the two ends. The CDR3 extends over 15 amino acids. The CDR3 DNA is TGTGCCAGCAAGAAGGTGGGCATTATGGATTCACCCCTCCACTTT. It encodes CASKKVGIMDSPLHF.

The genes are TRBV15 and TRBJ1-1; the D is unclear. Trimming cost V 6 bases and J 3 bases, with 11 bases left between them. This CDR3 region has 13 residues. CDR1 is LNHNV, CDR2 YYDKDF, per germline (reference sequence). CDR3 sequence reads: CATRSRGDTEAFF. CDR3 bases: TGTGCCACCAGGAGTCGCGGTGACACTGAAGCTTTCTTT.

The genes are TRBV7-9 and TRBJ2-5; TRBD1 is a possible D gene (5 bases). The CDR3 has 17 amino acids. The germline V and J ends were trimmed by 4 bases and 4 bases, with 22 bases remaining between them. Germline V gene lookup returns CDR1 SEHNR and CDR2 FQNEAQ (reference sequence). CDR3 bases: TGTGCCAGCAGCTCAGGGTCCAACCTCAAAAGGGGAGAGACCCAGTACTTC. Protein product: CASSSGSNLKRGETQYF.

This chain uses TRBV6-4 with TRBJ2-5; D may be TRBD2 (6 bases). With 5 bases removed from V and 7 bases from J, the gap between germline ends came to 26 bases. The V gene's germline CDR1 is MRHNA and CDR2 SNTAGT. This CDR3 contains 17 residues. This CDR3 reads CASSSREFQYNSGTQYF. The CDR3, as DNA: TGTGCCAGCAGTTCCCGGGAGTTTCAATATAACAGCGGGACCCAGTACTTC.

The genes are TRBV10-3 and TRBJ2-7; D is possibly TRBD1 (5 bases). The CDR3 extends over 14 amino acids. The V gene's germline CDR1 is ENHRY and CDR2 SYGVKD. The V and J ends lost 3 bases and 2 bases respectively, with 11 bases between them. The CDR3 loop is CAISDPTVPYEQYF. The DNA of the CDR3 is TGTGCCATCAGTGACCCGACAGTTCCCTACGAGCAGTACTTC.

The V call is TRBV2, the J call TRBJ2-3; TRBD2 aligns across 11 bases. There are 15 residues in the CDR3. In germline, CDR1 is SNHLY, CDR2 FYNNEI. V dropped 7 bases and J dropped 1; count of bases not matched to a gene: 4. The CDR3 spells CASTPGLAGTDTQYF. The DNA for the CDR3 is TGTGCCAGCACGCCGGGACTAGCGGGCACAGATACGCAGTATTTT. Using reference TRBV2 and TRBJ2-3 for the parts outside the CDR3, the full variable domain is EPEVTQTPSHQVTQMGQEVILRCVPISNHLYFYWYRQILGQKVEFLVSFYNNEISEKSEIFDDQFSVERPDGSNFTLKIRSTKLEDSAMYFCASTPGLAGTDTQYFGPGTRLTVL.

V gene TRBV7-9 combines with J gene TRBJ2-5; TRBD2 matches 8 bases. The V gene's germline CDR1 is SEHNR and CDR2 FQNEAQ (reference sequence). V shed 3 bases and J 1 base; nucleotides not matched to a gene: 1. The CDR3 consists of 14 residues. The CDR3 spells CASSFSGAQETQYF. Written as DNA, the CDR3 is TGTGCCAGCAGCTTTAGCGGGGCCCAAGAGACCCAGTACTTC.

V gene TRBV14 combines with J gene TRBJ1-2; 8 bases agree with TRBD1. The V and J ends lost 5 bases and 3 bases, in that order; junction bases with no gene match: 11. The CDR3 totals 16 residues. Germline-derived CDR1 and CDR2 are SGHDN and FVKESK. This CDR3 is CASSSMRGTGDYGYTF. The DNA for the CDR3 is TGTGCCAGCAGCAGTATGAGGGGGACAGGCGACTATGGCTACACCTTC.

J is TRBJ2-7 and V is TRBV27; 8 bases line up with TRBD1. The germline CDR1 and CDR2 sequences are MNHEY and SMNVEV (reference sequence). The CDR3 runs to 14 residues. The J segment lost 2 bases and the V segment lost 4 bases, leaving 4 bases of the junction unmatched. The CDR3 reads CASSSSGGPYEQYF. CDR3 DNA: TGTGCCAGCAGTTCCTCAGGGGGCCCCTACGAGCAGTACTTC.

This sequence joins TRBV29-1 and TRBJ1-2, with 7 bases matching TRBD1. Germline V lookup: CDR1 SQVTM, CDR2 ANQGSEA. This CDR3 is 11 amino acids long. Trimming at V came to 6 bases and at J to 7 bases, leaving 5 bases not matched to a gene. The CDR3: CSVGTGAGYTF. For the CDR3, the DNA is TGCAGCGTAGGAACAGGGGCTGGCTACACCTTC.

The chain employs TRBV5-1 and TRBJ2-5; 8 bases are a match to TRBD2. Germline assignment: CDR1 SGHRS and CDR2 YFSETQ. V gave up 4 bases and J gave up 5 bases; unmatched junction bases: 10. CDR3 length: 15 amino acids. In DNA, the CDR3 is TGCGCCAGCAGCCACTACGGGGGGGCGCGGGAGACCCAGTACTTC. Its protein product is CASSHYGGARETQYF.

The genes are TRBV11-2 and TRBJ2-2; a weak D match, TRBD2 (6 bases). Trimming shortened V by 8 bases and J by 7 bases, and 14 bases separated the two germline ends. CDR3 size: 13 residues. The V gene's germline CDR1 is SGHAT and CDR2 FQNNGV. The CDR3 sequence: CASVGGGVGELFF. The CDR3 nucleotides are TGTGCCAGCGTCGGAGGCGGGGTCGGGGAGCTGTTTTTT.

The DNA of the CDR3 is TGTGCCAGCAGCTTAGTGTCTAGCCAAAGCACAGATACGCAGTATTTT. This encodes CASSLVSSQSTDTQYF. The chain recombines TRBV7-2 with TRBJ2-3, with D perhaps matching TRBD2 (5 bases). This CDR3 is 16 amino acids long. Germline loops: CDR1 SGHTA, CDR2 FQGNSA. Trimming cost V 1 base and J 0 bases, with 11 bases left between them.

This chain connects TRBV4-1 to TRBJ1-1; tentative D call: TRBD1 (5 bases). V lost 1 base and J 1 base, leaving 16 bases between the germline ends. Germline CDR1 MGHRA, CDR2 YSYEKL. The CDR3 extends over 17 amino acids. The CDR3 loop is CASSQVRPGWANTEAFF. CDR3 in DNA: TGCGCCAGCAGCCAAGTGCGGCCAGGGTGGGCGAACACTGAAGCTTTCTTT.

This chain connects TRBV7-3 to TRBJ2-7, with 9 bases lining up with TRBD2. This CDR3 comprises 17 residues. The germline gives CDR1 SGHTA, CDR2 FQGTGA. After removal of 5 bases from V and 6 bases from J, the junction contained 17 bases not matched to a gene. This CDR3 reads CASSPRGGGPPPVEQYF. DNA for the CDR3: TGTGCCAGCAGCCCACGCGGGGGGGGTCCCCCTCCAGTCGAGCAGTACTTC.

The chain is built from TRBV23-1 and TRBJ2-7; possible D gene TRBD1, 5 bases. Being an ORF, TRBV23-1 has a function that is uncertain. Trimming shortened V by 5 bases and J by 0 bases, and 17 bases separated the two germline ends. The CDR3 loop spans 16 amino acids. CDR3 sequence: CASSESLADSSYEQYF. The DNA of the CDR3 is TGCGCCAGCAGTGAGTCGTTGGCAGACAGCTCCTACGAGCAGTACTTC.

This chain links TRBV2 with TRBJ1-1, with a possible D match to TRBD1 (6 bases). V was clipped by 6 bases and J by 11 bases, with 13 bases between them. Germline-derived CDR1 and CDR2 are SNHLY and FYNNEI. The length of the CDR3 is 11 residues. CDR3: CASRAGRGAFF. The CDR3 bases are TGTGCCAGCAGGGCCGGGAGGGGGGCTTTCTTT.

The chain combines TRBV12-3 or TRBV12-4 with TRBJ1-2, with D possibly matching TRBD1 (5 bases). The germline V and J ends were trimmed by 3 bases and 7 bases, with 9 bases remaining between them. The CDR3 has 12 amino acids. CDR3: CASSFGGSGYTF. As DNA, the CDR3 is TGTGCCAGCAGTTTCGGGGGGTCTGGCTACACCTTC.

This clone was detected once. J is TRBJ1-2 and V is TRBV7-9; 7 bases are a match to TRBD1. Trimming removed 5 bases from V and 9 bases from J; junction bases left unmatched: 12. Germline loops: CDR1 SEHNR, CDR2 FQNEAQ (reference sequence). This CDR3 is 14 amino acids long. CDR3 loop: CASSVGDSAGSYTF. CDR3 nucleotides: TGTGCCAGCAGCGTGGGGGACAGTGCGGGGAGCTACACCTTC.

The chain uses TRBV7-9 and TRBJ2-3; 7 nucleotides align to TRBD2. V shed 4 bases and J 1 base; nucleotides not matched to a gene: 14. From germline, CDR1 is SEHNR and CDR2 FQNEAQ (reference sequence). CDR3 length: 18 residues. Written as DNA, the CDR3 is TGTGCCAGCAGCTCCCCTGTGGGGGGGGGATCTGGCACAGATACGCAGTATTTT. Residues: CASSSPVGGGSGTDTQYF.

The genes are TRBV7-9 and TRBJ1-5, with 8 bases lining up with TRBD1. This CDR3 contains 15 residues. CDR1 and CDR2 (germline): SEHNR, FQNEAQ (reference sequence). V was pared by 5 bases and J by 4 bases, with 7 bases of the junction left unmatched. Here the CDR3 DNA reads TGTGCCAGCAGCCCCACAGGGGGAGGGAATCAGCCCCAGCATTTT. This codes for CASSPTGGGNQPQHF.

V usage is TRBV18 and J usage is TRBJ2-1, with D perhaps matching TRBD1 (6 bases). The CDR3 runs 14 residues. Germline assignment: CDR1 KGHSH and CDR2 LQKENI. V lost 6 bases to trimming and J lost 7 bases, with 16 bases between them. The DNA of the CDR3 is TGTGCCAGCTCCGGGACATTCTCCGGAAATGAGCAGTTCTTC. Translated, it gives CASSGTFSGNEQFF.

This chain uses TRBV19 with TRBJ1-2; TRBD1 might be the D (6 bases). Per the germline V gene, CDR1 is LNHDA and CDR2 is SQIVND (reference sequence). The CDR3 has 17 amino acids. V gave up 3 bases and J gave up 4 bases, with 21 bases separating them. The CDR3 loop is CASSILRAKDSSYGYTF. Written as DNA, the CDR3 is TGTGCCAGTAGTATTTTGAGGGCAAAGGACAGCTCCTATGGCTACACCTTC.

This clone was observed once. The chain employs TRBV29-1 and TRBJ2-1; D is ambiguous. This CDR3 spans 12 amino acids. Germline V CDR1 and CDR2: SQVTM, ANQGSEA. Trimming pared 3 bases from V and 7 bases from J, leaving 10 bases between. The CDR3 DNA reads as TGCAGCGTTGAGGGCACCAGGAATGAGCAGTTCTTC. Amino acids: CSVEGTRNEQFF.

The genes are TRBV27 and TRBJ2-2, with 9 bases aligning to TRBD1. V lost 5 bases and J lost 5; bases outside the gene matches: 9. This CDR3 contains 16 residues. CDR1 and CDR2 from the germline V gene are MNHEY and SMNVEV (reference sequence). Here the CDR3 reads CASSQTTGGVTGELFF. DNA of the CDR3: TGTGCCAGCAGTCAGACGACAGGGGGAGTAACCGGGGAGCTGTTTTTT.

The V call is TRBV2, the J call TRBJ1-3, with a tentative D call TRBD1 (5 bases). The germline V gene has CDR1 SNHLY and CDR2 FYNNEI. The V gene lost 7 bases and the J gene lost 2 bases, with 15 bases spanning the gap. The CDR3 is made up of 15 amino acids. The CDR3 here is CASNAFRVAGNTIYF. The CDR3 region has the DNA TGTGCCAGCAACGCCTTCAGGGTGGCTGGAAACACCATATATTTT. The variable domain in full, completed from reference TRBV2 and TRBJ1-3, reads EPEVTQTPSHQVTQMGQEVILRCVPISNHLYFYWYRQILGQKVEFLVSFYNNEISEKSEIFDDQFSVERPDGSNFTLKIRSTKLEDSAMYFCASNAFRVAGNTIYFGEGSWLTVV.

This chain connects TRBV11-2 to TRBJ2-1; tentative D call: TRBD1 (5 bases). CDR3 length: 11 amino acids. The germline V and J ends were trimmed by 4 bases and 12 bases, with 10 bases remaining between them. Germline V gene sequence: CDR1 SGHAT, CDR2 FQNNGV. Here the CDR3 DNA reads TGTGCCAGCAGCTCAGGGATTGGGCAGTTCTTC. Translation: CASSSGIGQFF.